This T cell receptor beta chain was identified during a study of blood T cell repertoires in COVID-19. Across the study: Acute and convalescent COVID-19 samples came from the United States, Italy and Spain. PBMCs, B-cell-depleted T cells, or T cells were the source of the cDNA or gDNA that made up the material.

Germline-derived CDR1 and CDR2 are MDHEN and SYDVKM. CDR3 size: 13 residues. The V gene end was trimmed by 8 bases and the J gene end by 6 bases; junction bases not matched to a gene: 4. Per the study methods: It was from reference gene primer amplification that nucleated cell counts were estimated. Assay: immunoSEQ multiplex PCR; the TCRdb copy retains only in-frame clones and omits some. Clone size and the V and J calls come from that table; the DNA yielded D and trimming. The sample consists of fewer than 200,000 clones, about 93% of them appearing once. The receptor comes from a man aged 50-60 years with acute or convalescent COVID-19. V gene TRBV28 combines with J gene TRBJ1-5; 10 bases are a match to TRBD1. Material for sequencing was peripheral blood. This CDR3 reads CASGQGVFQPQHF. Here the CDR3 DNA reads TGTGCCAGCGGACAGGGGGTTTTTCAGCCCCAGCATTTT.